This T cell receptor (beta chain) originates from a study of vaccination and CD4 T cells after COVID-19. Background on the study: For post-vaccine samples, collection took place a median about 72 days after dose two, ranging from 14 to 241. Study conclusions and caveats: Post-vaccination reactive clonotypes (median approximately 38) did not differ significantly from post-infection (about 20).

Cultured CD4+ T cell DNA underwent sequencing with the Oncomine TCR Beta short-read assay. A single record per CDR3 protein comes from TCRdb applying MiXCR to the PCR reads. The sample records tens of thousands of distinct CDR3 sequences, roughly a third being singletons. Germline lookup yields CDR1 DFQATT and CDR2 SNEGSKA (reference sequence). The CDR3 runs 14 residues. Trimming left V 6 bases short and J 4 bases short, with 16 bases between. Time point of the sample: late sampling 161 to 241 days after vaccination in a few convalescent patients. As to treatment: approximately 11-day PBMC culture with coronavirus spike peptide pools or control peptides (ViraFEST assay). This clonotype came up a few times. The antigen remains unidentified.

V usage is TRBV20-1 and J usage is TRBJ2-1; D may be TRBD1 (6 bases). The clonotype was recovered from a human donor who had recovered from COVID-19. The specimen comprised CD4+ T cells from blood, cultured in vitro, sampled about 7 months after SARS-CoV-2 vaccination. The CDR3 DNA follows: TGCAGTGCCGCGAGTAACAGGGAATACAATGAGCAGTTCTTC. Amino acids: CSAASNREYNEQFF.